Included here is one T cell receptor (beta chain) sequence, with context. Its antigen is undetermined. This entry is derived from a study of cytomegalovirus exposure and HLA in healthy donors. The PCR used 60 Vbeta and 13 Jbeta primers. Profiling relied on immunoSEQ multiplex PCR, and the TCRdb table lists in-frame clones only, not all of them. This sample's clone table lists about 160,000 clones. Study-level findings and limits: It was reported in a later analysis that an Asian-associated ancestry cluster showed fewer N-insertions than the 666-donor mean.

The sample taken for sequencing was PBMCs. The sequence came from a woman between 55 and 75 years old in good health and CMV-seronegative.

The CDR3 nucleotides read TGTGCCAGCAGCTTAGGGGGGGTACTCCAAGAGACCCAGTACTTC. Amino acids: CASSLGGVLQETQYF. The rearrangement uses TRBV7-2 and TRBJ2-5; D possibly corresponds to TRBD2 (6 bases). The V end lost 1 base, the J end lost 1 base, and 10 bases lay between the germline ends. The germline gives CDR1 SGHTA, CDR2 FQGNSA. This CDR3 comprises 15 residues.